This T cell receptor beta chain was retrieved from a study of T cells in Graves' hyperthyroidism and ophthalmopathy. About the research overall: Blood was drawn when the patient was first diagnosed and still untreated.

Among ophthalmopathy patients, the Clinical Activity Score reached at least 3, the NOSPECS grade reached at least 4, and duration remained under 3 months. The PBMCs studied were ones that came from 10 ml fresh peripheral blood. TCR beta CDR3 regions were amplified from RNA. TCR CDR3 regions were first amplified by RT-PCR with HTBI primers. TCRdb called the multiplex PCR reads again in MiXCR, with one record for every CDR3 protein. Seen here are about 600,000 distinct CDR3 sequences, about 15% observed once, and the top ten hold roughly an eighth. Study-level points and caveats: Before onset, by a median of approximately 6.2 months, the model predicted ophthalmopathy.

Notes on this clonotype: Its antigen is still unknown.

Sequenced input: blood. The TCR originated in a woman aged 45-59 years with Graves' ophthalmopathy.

The CDR3 loop reads CASSQDRTGSSYEQYF. The CDR3 region has the DNA TGCGCCAGCAGCCAAGACAGGACAGGGAGTTCCTACGAGCAGTACTTC. The gene calls are TRBV4-3 and TRBJ2-7, with 8 bases that match TRBD1. This CDR3 contains 16 residues. Per the germline V gene, CDR1 is LGHNA and CDR2 is YSLEER. Trimming cost V 0 bases and J 1 base; bases outside gene matches: 5.